The entry that follows covers one T cell receptor beta chain sequence. This entry comes from a study of blood T cell repertoires in COVID-19. Participants' own reports of clinical history determined their cohort assignment. The CDR3 spans 14 residues. The V gene lost 5 bases and the J gene lost 1 base, with 10 bases spanning the gap. Germline V lookup: CDR1 KGHSH, CDR2 LQKENI. In the source study's methods: Amplification of reference gene primers provided the estimated nucleated cell counts. Sequencing used immunoSEQ multiplex PCR; TCRdb keeps in-frame clones, though not all of them. V and J calls plus clone size are reproduced from that table; the DNA served to infer D and trimming. The repertoire holds 300,000 to 400,000 clones, with about 86% as singletons.

Sequences were obtained from PBMCs or T cells enriched from blood (not recorded which). This TCR derives from a woman aged 40 to 50 with acute COVID-19. The chain combines TRBV18 with TRBJ2-3; tentatively, D is TRBD1 (6 bases). The CDR3 nucleotides are TGTGCCAGCTCATTTTCAGGGGGCACAGATACGCAGTATTTT. Protein: CASSFSGGTDTQYF.